This TCR beta chain is drawn from a study of T cell responses to AZD1222 COVID-19 vaccine. As for the study in general: Combined were second doses at about 4 or about 12 weeks.

The CDR3 extends over 16 amino acids. V gave up 1 base and J gave up 6 bases; unmatched junction bases: 10. Per germline, CDR1 SGHVS and CDR2 FNYEAQ. The data were produced by immunoSEQ multiplex PCR, yet TCRdb's version contains in-frame clones alone and is incomplete. This sample has some 74,000 clones, with 65% to 85% found just once. To note about this clone: Its antigen is still unknown.

General study points: The study reported that nearly half of spike-specific TCRs target unmutated variant regions. The study found Spike-specific TCR breadth and depth rose after two AZD1222 doses. The donor cohort was predominantly white British with a female majority, and clonal diversity may have been underestimated.

Material: peripheral blood, obtained on day 0 of AZD1222 vaccination. This chain links TRBV7-6 with TRBJ2-7; 9 nucleotides agree with TRBD2. The receptor comes from an adult in good health. CDR3 amino acids: CASSLEQSGLAVEQYF. CDR3 DNA: TGTGCCAGCAGCTTAGAGCAATCGGGACTAGCCGTCGAGCAGTACTTC. Filled out from reference TRBV7-6 and TRBJ2-7, the complete variable domain reads GAGVSQSPRYKVTKRGQDVALRCDPISGHVSLYWYRQALGQGPEFLTYFNYEAQQDKSGLPNDRFSAERPEGSISTLTIQRTEQRDSAMYRCASSLEQSGLAVEQYFGPGTRLTVT.